This T cell receptor beta chain was identified in a study of identical twins. Study findings and constraints: The study drew conclusions from cross-sectional statistical analysis, not from following the same donors.

This clonotype has more than one count but fewer than ten. Its cognate antigen is unknown. TCRdb re-derived calls from the 5' RACE reads in MiXCR, one entry per CDR3 protein. This table holds 200,000 to 250,000 distinct CDR3 sequences, around 8% found once. These same data were also listed under a study on yellow fever vaccine responses in identical twins.

The origin of this receptor is a woman younger than 35 in good health. The sequenced sample was memory (CD45RO+) T cells sorted from blood.

The CDR3 loop reads CASSLGQFYEQYF. CDR3 sequence (DNA): TGTGCCAGCAGCTTAGGTCAGTTCTACGAGCAGTACTTC. The chain couples TRBV7-8 to TRBJ2-7, with D hard to call. Germline CDR1 and CDR2: SGHVS and FQNEAQ. The CDR3 has 13 amino acids. The V gene lost 1 base and the J gene lost 3 bases, with 7 bases spanning the gap.